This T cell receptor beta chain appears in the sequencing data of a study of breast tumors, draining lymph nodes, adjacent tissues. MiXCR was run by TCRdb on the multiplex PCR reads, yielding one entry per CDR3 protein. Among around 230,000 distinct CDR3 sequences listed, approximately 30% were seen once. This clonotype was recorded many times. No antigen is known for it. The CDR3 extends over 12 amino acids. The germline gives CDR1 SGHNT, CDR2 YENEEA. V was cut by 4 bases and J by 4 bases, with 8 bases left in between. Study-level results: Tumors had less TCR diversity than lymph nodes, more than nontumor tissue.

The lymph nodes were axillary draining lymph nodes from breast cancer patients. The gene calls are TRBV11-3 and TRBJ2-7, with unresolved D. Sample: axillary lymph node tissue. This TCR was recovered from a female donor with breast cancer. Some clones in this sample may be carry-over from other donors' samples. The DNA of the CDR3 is TGTGCCAGCAGCTCCCCCTGGTACGAGCAGTACTTC. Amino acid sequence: CASSSPWYEQYF.